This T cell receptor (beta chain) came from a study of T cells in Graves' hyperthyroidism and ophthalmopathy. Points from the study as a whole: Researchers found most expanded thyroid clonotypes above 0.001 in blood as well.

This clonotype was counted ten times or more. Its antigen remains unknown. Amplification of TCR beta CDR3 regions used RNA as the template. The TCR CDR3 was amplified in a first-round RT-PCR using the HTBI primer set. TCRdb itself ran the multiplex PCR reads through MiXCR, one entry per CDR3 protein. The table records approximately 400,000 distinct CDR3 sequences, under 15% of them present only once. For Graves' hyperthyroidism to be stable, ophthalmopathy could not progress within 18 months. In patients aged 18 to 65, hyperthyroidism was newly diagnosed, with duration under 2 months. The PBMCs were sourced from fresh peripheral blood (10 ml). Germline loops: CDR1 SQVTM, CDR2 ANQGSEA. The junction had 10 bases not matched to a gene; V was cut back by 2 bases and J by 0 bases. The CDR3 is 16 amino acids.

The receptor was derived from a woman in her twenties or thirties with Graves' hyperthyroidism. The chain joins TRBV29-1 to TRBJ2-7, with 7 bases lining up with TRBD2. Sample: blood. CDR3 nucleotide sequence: TGCAGCGTTGAAAAACCGGGAGGTGGGTACTCCTACGAGCAGTACTTC. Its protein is CSVEKPGGGYSYEQYF.